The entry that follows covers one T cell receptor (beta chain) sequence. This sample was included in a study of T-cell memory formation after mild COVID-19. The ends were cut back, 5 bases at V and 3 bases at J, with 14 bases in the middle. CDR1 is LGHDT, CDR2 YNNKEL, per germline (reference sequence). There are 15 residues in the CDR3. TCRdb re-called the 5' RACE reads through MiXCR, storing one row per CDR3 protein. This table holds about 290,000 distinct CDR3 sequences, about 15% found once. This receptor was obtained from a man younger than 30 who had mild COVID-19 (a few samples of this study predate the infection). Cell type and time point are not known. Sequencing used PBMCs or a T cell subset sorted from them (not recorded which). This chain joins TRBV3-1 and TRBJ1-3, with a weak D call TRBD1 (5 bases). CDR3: CASSTSTGSGNTIYF. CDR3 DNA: TGTGCCAGCAGCACCTCCACAGGTAGTGGAAACACCATATATTTT.